A selection of T cell receptor beta chains follows, all from one sample in a study of CD8+CD57+ T cells in acquired aplastic anemia. Using its own MiXCR run on the reads, TCRdb lists one record per CDR3 protein. The table shows about 140,000 distinct CDR3 sequences, with around two fifths occurring only once. Input material: sorted CD4+, CD8+, or CD8+CD57+ T cells (not recorded which) from PBMCs. Receptor source: a human donor in good health, serving as a control. CDR3s include the opening cysteine and the closing phenylalanine or tryptophan. The D gene is left open where the match is weak. The size of a clone is reported for some rows only, either as once, few or many, or as a class for expanded clones.

TRBV20-1	11	TRBJ1-2	once	NA	CSARGQNGYTF	TGCAGTGCTAGGGGCCAGAATGGCTACACCTTC
TRBV19	15	TRBJ1-5	NA	TRBD1	CASSLSGQSNQPQHF	TGTGCCAGTAGTCTCTCGGGACAGAGCAATCAGCCCCAGCATTTT
TRBV20-1	15	TRBJ1-6	NA	TRBD1	CSANTGGMSNSPLHF	TGCAGTGCTAATACAGGGGGCATGAGTAATTCACCCCTCCACTTT
TRBV6-5	13	TRBJ1-1	many	NA	CASSFREITEAFF	TGTGCCAGCAGTTTCAGGGAAATCACTGAAGCTTTCTTT
TRBV18	14	TRBJ2-6	NA	TRBD1	CASSPGTASNVLTF	TGTGCCAGCTCACCCGGGACAGCTTCCAACGTCCTGACTTTC
TRBV20-1	14	TRBJ1-1	many	NA	CSARVAGGDTEAFF	TGCAGTGCTAGAGTGGCCGGGGGCGACACTGAAGCTTTCTTT
TRBV20-1	11	TRBJ2-7	many	NA	CSASWGLEQYF	TGCAGTGCTAGTTGGGGCCTCGAGCAGTACTTC
TRBV29-1	12	TRBJ2-4	once	NA	CSVGVAKNIQYF	TGCAGCGTTGGGGTAGCCAAAAACATTCAGTACTTC
TRBV20-1	15	TRBJ1-2	many	NA	CSATPQVRSNYGYTF	TGCAGTGCTACCCCACAGGTCCGTTCTAACTATGGCTACACCTTC
TRBV10-3	15	TRBJ1-2	many	TRBD1	CAISGSGQINYGYTF	TGTGCCATCAGTGGATCGGGACAGATCAACTATGGCTACACCTTC
TRBV4-3	15	TRBJ1-2	NA	TRBD1	CASSPDRQGDYGYTF	TGCGCCAGCAGCCCAGATCGACAGGGTGACTATGGCTACACCTTC
TRBV10-2	14	TRBJ2-7	NA	TRBD1	CASTGQGASDEQYF	TGCGCCAGCACGGGACAGGGGGCCTCGGATGAGCAGTACTTC
TRBV5-5	15	TRBJ1-2	NA	TRBD1	CASRGSDRGNYGYTF	TGTGCCAGCAGAGGTTCCGACAGGGGGAACTATGGCTACACCTTC
TRBV14	19	TRBJ2-1	many	TRBD1	CASSLLPGQGSFRGDEQFF	TGTGCCAGCAGCCTTCTACCGGGACAGGGTAGCTTTCGGGGGGATGAGCAGTTCTTC
TRBV9	14	TRBJ2-1	NA	TRBD2	CASSGGLAWNEQFF	TGTGCCAGCAGCGGGGGACTAGCATGGAATGAGCAGTTCTTC
TRBV29-1	14	TRBJ2-7	NA	TRBD1	CSVVNFGTGQDQYF	TGCAGCGTTGTGAATTTCGGGACAGGGCAAGATCAGTACTTC